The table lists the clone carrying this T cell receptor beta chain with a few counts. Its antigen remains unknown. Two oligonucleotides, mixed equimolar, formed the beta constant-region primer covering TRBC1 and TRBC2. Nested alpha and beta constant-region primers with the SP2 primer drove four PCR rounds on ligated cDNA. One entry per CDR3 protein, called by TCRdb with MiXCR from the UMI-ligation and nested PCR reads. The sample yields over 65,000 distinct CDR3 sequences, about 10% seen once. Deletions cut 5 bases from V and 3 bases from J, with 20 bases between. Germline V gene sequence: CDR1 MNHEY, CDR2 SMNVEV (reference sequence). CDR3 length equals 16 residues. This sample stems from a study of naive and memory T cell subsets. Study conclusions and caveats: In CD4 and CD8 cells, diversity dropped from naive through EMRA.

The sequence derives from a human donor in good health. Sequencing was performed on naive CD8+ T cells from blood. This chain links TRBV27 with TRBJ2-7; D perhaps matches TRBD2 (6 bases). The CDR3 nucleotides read TGTGCCAGCAGTCCGCCGGGACTTCGAGGTTTCTACGAGCAGTACTTC. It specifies CASSPPGLRGFYEQYF.